The 29 T cell receptor beta chains below all came from one sample that was sequenced in a study of T-cell memory formation after mild COVID-19. TCRdb re-called the 5' RACE reads through MiXCR, storing one row per CDR3 protein. The table has about 350,000 distinct CDR3 sequences, 13% to 15% seen once. Material: PBMCs or a T cell subset sorted from them (not recorded which). These receptors were obtained from a man aged 18 to 29 who had mild COVID-19 (a few samples of this study predate the infection). Cell type and time point are not known.

The chain is built from TRBV7-2 and TRBJ1-2, with a tentative D call TRBD1 (5 bases). The CDR3 is 15 amino acids. The V and J ends lost 1 base and 5 bases respectively, with 14 bases between them. The germline V gene encodes CDR1 SGHTA and CDR2 FQGNSA. The CDR3 reads CASSLGSARAYGYTF. CDR3 sequence (DNA): TGTGCCAGCAGCTTAGGATCGGCCAGGGCGTATGGCTACACCTTC.

A few counts support this clonotype. This rearrangement joins TRBV5-5 to TRBJ2-7; TRBD1 agrees at 12 bases. Per the germline V gene, CDR1 is SGHKS and CDR2 is YYEKEE (reference sequence). The V segment lost 4 bases and the J segment 6 bases; nucleotides outside the gene matches: 5. This CDR3 has 14 amino acids. The CDR3: CASSRGQGAFEQYV. In DNA form, the CDR3 reads TGTGCCAGCAGCCGGGGACAGGGGGCGTTCGAGCAGTACGTC.

The chain couples TRBV4-3 to TRBJ2-7, with D tentatively TRBD1 (5 bases). The V gene's germline CDR1 is LGHNA and CDR2 YSLEER. The ends were cut back, 0 bases at V and 4 bases at J, with 10 bases in the middle. CDR3 length equals 14 residues. In nucleotides, the CDR3 is TGCGCCAGCAGCCAAGAAGGGGTCGGGTACGAGCAGTACTTC. Its protein product is CASSQEGVGYEQYF.

This clonotype was counted many times. This chain connects TRBV9 to TRBJ2-1; D gene ambiguous. The CDR3 totals 15 residues. CDR1 and CDR2 from the germline V gene are SGDLS and YYNGEE. Trimming took off 2 bases at V and 0 bases at J, with 9 bases between the two ends. The CDR3, as DNA: TGTGCCAGCAGCGTGACACAAAGCTCCTACAATGAGCAGTTCTTC. Amino acid sequence: CASSVTQSSYNEQFF.

This chain uses TRBV7-2 with TRBJ2-2, with a tentative D call TRBD2 (6 bases). V lost 6 bases and J 2 bases, leaving 16 bases between the germline ends. This CDR3 spans 16 amino acids. The germline CDR1 and CDR2 sequences are SGHTA and FQGNSA. CDR3 region: CASRQPGTRNTGELFF. CDR3 DNA: TGTGCCAGCAGGCAACCTGGGACTCGAAACACCGGGGAGCTGTTTTTT. The full variable domain, rest sourced from reference TRBV7-2 and TRBJ2-2, is GAGVSQSPSNKVTEKGKDVELRCDPISGHTALYWYRQSLGQGLEFLIYFQGNSAPDKSGLPSDRFSAERTGGSVSTLTIQRTQQEDSAVYLCASRQPGTRNTGELFFGEGSRLTVL.

This clonotype was recorded many times. The chain is built from TRBV27 and TRBJ2-1; D is ambiguous. The CDR3 contains 16 residues. The V gene lost 3 bases and the J gene lost 2 bases, with 14 bases spanning the gap. Germline values: CDR1 MNHEY, CDR2 SMNVEV (reference sequence). CDR3 in amino acids: CASSFSVLPPYNEQFF. Written as DNA, the CDR3 is TGTGCCAGCAGTTTCTCGGTCCTTCCACCCTACAATGAGCAGTTCTTC.

A note on this clonotype: The junction differs from germline at one of its ends, possibly a read error. The chain combines TRBV5-1 with TRBJ1-1, with D tentatively TRBD1 (6 bases). From germline, CDR1 is SGHRS and CDR2 YFSETQ. This CDR3 has 14 amino acids. CDR3 residues: CASSLEGGVSEALF. Written as DNA, the CDR3 is TGCGCCAGCAGCTTGGAGGGGGGAGTATCTGAAGCTTTATTT.

This clonotype was counted ten times or more. The chain uses TRBV4-2 and TRBJ2-5, with unresolved D. Trimming pared 0 bases from V and 5 bases from J, leaving 13 bases between. CDR1 and CDR2 from the germline V gene are LGHNA and YNFKEQ. The CDR3 is 15 amino acids. CDR3 residues: CASSQESVVGETQYF. The CDR3 nucleotides are TGTGCCAGCAGCCAAGAATCGGTAGTGGGGGAGACCCAGTACTTC.

This clonotype appeared many times. The chain uses TRBV5-4 and TRBJ2-1, with TRBD1 matching over 9 bases. Losses at the gene ends were 3 bases for V and 8 bases for J; bases not matched to a gene: 3. Germline V lookup: CDR1 SGHNT, CDR2 YYREEE (reference sequence). The CDR3 loop spans 13 amino acids. The CDR3 DNA reads as TGTGCCAGCAGCTGGACAGGGGAGGATGAGCAGTTCTTC. Its translation is CASSWTGEDEQFF.

The rearrangement joins TRBV7-9 to TRBJ2-2; 8 bases line up with TRBD2. The V segment lost 5 bases and the J segment 0 bases; nucleotides outside the gene matches: 5. The CDR3 has 16 amino acids. Germline values: CDR1 SEHNR, CDR2 FQNEAQ (reference sequence). CDR3 in DNA: TGTGCCAGCAGCCCCCTAGCGGGCTCGAACACCGGGGAGCTGTTTTTT. It is translated as CASSPLAGSNTGELFF.

The chain employs TRBV6-5 and TRBJ2-4; 7 nucleotides agree with TRBD1. Germline V gene sequence: CDR1 MNHEY, CDR2 SVGAGI. This CDR3 spans 14 amino acids. Losses at the gene ends were 5 bases for V and 7 bases for J; bases not matched to a gene: 8. CDR3 bases: TGTGCCAGCAGTGCCACAGGGGATGGTAACATTCAGTACTTC. As protein: CASSATGDGNIQYF.

Only a few counts were recorded for this clonotype. The rearrangement uses TRBV27 and TRBJ2-5, with D possibly matching TRBD1 (6 bases). This CDR3 has 13 amino acids. The germline gives CDR1 MNHEY, CDR2 SMNVEV (reference sequence). V was pared by 8 bases and J by 5 bases, with 15 bases between. CDR3 sequence reads: CASGWGQWETQYF. The CDR3 DNA sequence: TGTGCCAGCGGATGGGGACAATGGGAGACCCAGTACTTC.

In its sample, this clonotype was seen a few times. This chain uses TRBV7-2 with TRBJ2-3; D perhaps matches TRBD2 (6 bases). Between the trimmed V and J ends, which lost 5 bases and 5 bases, there was a span of 14 bases. Germline V lookup: CDR1 SGHTA, CDR2 FQGNSA. This CDR3 is built from 14 residues. In DNA, the CDR3 is TGTGCCAGCAGCCAAGGGCTAGCGCAAGATACGCAGTATTTT. It codes for CASSQGLAQDTQYF.

This rearrangement joins TRBV2 to TRBJ1-1; D not resolved. Germline CDR1 is SNHLY and CDR2 is FYNNEI. V was pared by 8 bases and J by 2 bases, with 9 bases between. The CDR3 spans 12 residues. In DNA, the CDR3 is TGTGCCAGCGGGTCGGATAACACTGAAGCTTTCTTT. It yields the protein CASGSDNTEAFF.

The sample holds a few counts of this clonotype. The chain has TRBV7-9 and TRBJ2-7, with a weak D call TRBD1 (6 bases). Germline CDR1 is SEHNR and CDR2 is FQNEAQ (reference sequence). V was clipped by 5 bases and J by 5 bases, with 19 bases between them. This CDR3 spans 15 amino acids. CDR3 loop: CASSNGAWGRDEQYV. The CDR3 bases are TGTGCCAGCAGCAATGGAGCATGGGGGCGGGACGAGCAGTACGTC.

There are a few counts of this clonotype. The chain has TRBV10-3 and TRBJ1-5, with 11 nucleotides matching TRBD1. Germline V gene lookup returns CDR1 ENHRY and CDR2 SYGVKD. The CDR3 sequence is 15 residues long. With V trimmed by 4 bases and J by 4 bases, 3 bases remained unmatched. The CDR3, as DNA: TGTGCCATCAGTGGGGGGACAGGGGGAAATCAGCCCCAGCATTTT. Translating gives CAISGGTGGNQPQHF.

This clonotype was counted only a few times. The chain employs TRBV6-5 and TRBJ1-6, with 7 bases that match TRBD1. With V trimmed by 6 bases and J by 2 bases, 7 bases remained unmatched. The CDR3 is 16 amino acids. The germline V gene has CDR1 MNHEY and CDR2 SVGAGI. The CDR3 DNA is TGTGCCAGCAGCCCCCACAGGGGCACCTATAATTCACCCCTCCACTTT. Translation: CASSPHRGTYNSPLHF.

The V and J genes are TRBV5-5 and TRBJ2-5, with a tentative D call TRBD1 (5 bases). Germline-derived CDR1 and CDR2 are SGHKS and YYEKEE (reference sequence). This CDR3 spans 14 amino acids. V gave up 3 bases and J gave up 1 base, with 10 bases separating them. The DNA of the CDR3 is TGTGCCAGCAGCTCTAGACAGACCCAAGAGACCCAGTACTTC. It yields the protein CASSSRQTQETQYF.

This clonotype has only a few counts. V gene TRBV20-1 combines with J gene TRBJ2-5, with a weak D call TRBD1 (5 bases). CDR1 is DFQATT, CDR2 SNEGSKA, per germline (reference sequence). V lost 0 bases to trimming and J lost 5 bases, with 13 bases between them. CDR3 length: 14 residues. CDR3 nucleotides: TGCAGTGCTAGAGATTTCAGGGTTGGGGAGACCCAGTACTTC. This translates into CSARDFRVGETQYF.

In this sample, this clonotype turned up a few times. The J gene is TRBJ2-2, the V gene TRBV5-4; D is unresolved. With 5 bases removed from V and 5 bases from J, the gap between germline ends came to 10 bases. The V gene's germline CDR1 is SGHNT and CDR2 YYREEE (reference sequence). This CDR3 comprises 13 residues. In DNA form, the CDR3 reads TGTGCCAGCAGACGAGATGGAACCGGGGAGCTGTTTTTT. Residues: CASRRDGTGELFF.

The sample holds a few counts of this clonotype. The genes are TRBV6-5 and TRBJ2-2; D unresolved. This CDR3 comprises 14 residues. Germline CDR1 is MNHEY and CDR2 is SVGAGI. The ends were cut back, 2 bases at V and 5 bases at J, with 9 bases in the middle. As DNA, the CDR3 is TGTGCCAGCAGTTACCTTCGAGCAACCGGGGAGCTGTTTTTT. Protein sequence: CASSYLRATGELFF.

This clonotype was seen at least ten times. The chain is built from TRBV12-3 or TRBV12-4 and TRBJ2-7; D gene uncertain. V was cut by 5 bases and J by 1 base, with 9 bases left in between. The length of the CDR3 is 13 residues. The DNA for the CDR3 is TGTGCCAGCAGTCCTGGTCTATCCTACGAGCAGTACTTC. Translating it yields CASSPGLSYEQYF.

This clonotype came up many times. The chain joins TRBV5-5 to TRBJ2-3; D is possibly TRBD1 or TRBD2 (5 bases each). V was cut by 4 bases and J by 2 bases, with 14 bases left in between. The CDR3 is 15 amino acids. Germline loops: CDR1 SGHKS, CDR2 YYEKEE (reference sequence). CDR3 region: CASSKGRHSTDTQYF. CDR3 sequence (DNA): TGTGCCAGCAGCAAGGGGAGACACTCCACAGATACGCAGTATTTT.

This clonotype was observed at least ten times. The chain is built from TRBV25-1 and TRBJ1-2, with D possibly matching TRBD1 (5 bases). Germline V CDR1 and CDR2: MGHDK, SYGVNS. The CDR3 is 13 residues long. The germline V and J ends were trimmed by 5 bases and 6 bases, with 13 bases remaining between them. CDR3 residues: CASSQRGANGYTF. Written as DNA, the CDR3 is TGTGCCAGCAGTCAAAGGGGCGCGAATGGCTACACCTTC.

As DNA, the CDR3 is TGTGCCAGCAGGGTATCCTCTGGGGCCAACGTCCTGACTTTC. Protein: CASRVSSGANVLTF. This sequence joins TRBV7-3 and TRBJ2-6; the D is unclear. The CDR3 is made up of 14 amino acids. The germline V gene has CDR1 SGHTA and CDR2 FQGTGA. V was clipped by 6 bases and J by 0 bases, with 6 bases between them.

The CDR3 here is CASSFLGDSYEQYF. CDR3 in DNA: TGTGCCAGCAGCTTCCTAGGGGACTCCTACGAGCAGTACTTC. The rearrangement links TRBV13 to TRBJ2-7; tentative D call: TRBD1 (5 bases). The CDR3 has 14 amino acids. Trimming removed 3 bases from V and 0 bases from J, with 9 bases in between. The germline V gene encodes CDR1 PRHDT and CDR2 FYEKMQ (reference sequence).

The rearrangement joins TRBV10-3 to TRBJ2-5; TRBD2 matches 11 bases. Losses at the gene ends were 8 bases for V and 5 bases for J; bases not matched to a gene: 7. Per germline, CDR1 ENHRY and CDR2 SYGVKD. This CDR3 has 14 residues. CDR3 DNA: TGTGCCATCGGTCGTAGCGGGGGGGCGGAGACCCAGTACTTC. This codes for CAIGRSGGAETQYF.

This clonotype has just a few counts. This chain links TRBV5-1 with TRBJ2-2; D might be TRBD1 (6 bases). V was trimmed by 0 bases and J by 7 bases, leaving 16 bases between them. The CDR3 spans 16 residues. The germline V gene has CDR1 SGHRS and CDR2 YFSETQ. CDR3 nucleotide sequence: TGCGCCAGCAGCTTGGGGGACCCACGGGACATCGGGGAGCTGTTTTTT. Translation: CASSLGDPRDIGELFF.

Comments on this clonotype: Possible read error: a much larger clone is one base away. The chain uses TRBV6-6 and TRBJ1-2, with D possibly TRBD1 on 6 matching bases. The ends were cut back, 0 bases at V and 4 bases at J, with 9 bases in the middle. Per the germline V gene, CDR1 is MNHNY and CDR2 is SVGAGI (reference sequence). The CDR3 totals 14 residues. In DNA form, the CDR3 reads TGTGCCAGCAGTTACTCGGACAGACTCTATGGCTACACCTTC. It encodes CASSYSDRLYGYTF.